One sample yielded the 14 T cell receptor beta chains listed below, sequenced in a study of blood T cell repertoires in COVID-19 (dated by TCRdb to 2020 to 2021). The library was built by means of the immunoSEQ multiplex PCR assay. TCRdb's version of the immuneACCESS table is confined to in-frame rearrangements and falls short of the full clone set. An unresolved V gene accounts for under half of the shortfall where checked; the remainder is of unknown origin. For this sample the table gives about 64,000 clones, of which around 90% were detected only once. The top ten clones comprise around 8.4% of the sample. The sample taken for sequencing was peripheral blood. The receptor set was obtained from a woman aged 80 or over with active COVID-19.

The rearrangement uses TRBV11-2 and TRBJ1-4; D is uncertain. The germline CDR1 and CDR2 sequences are SGHAT and FQNNGV. This CDR3 comprises 15 residues. Between the trimmed V and J ends, which lost 5 bases and 0 bases, there was a span of 10 bases. CDR3 in DNA: TGTGCCAGCAGCCTACAGCCTGCAACTAATGAAAAACTGTTTTTT. Translated, it gives CASSLQPATNEKLFF.

The V call is TRBV21-1, the J call TRBJ2-7; TRBD1, the table's D call, lacks a check against the DNA. TRBV21-1 is annotated as a pseudogene. The CDR3 loop spans 14 amino acids. CDR3 loop: CASSKASTGYEQYF. The CDR3 DNA follows: TGTGCCAGCAGCAAAGCTTCGACAGGGTACGAGCAGTACTTC.

V usage is TRBV5-1 and J usage is TRBJ2-3; TRBD1 agrees at 9 bases. There are 16 residues in the CDR3. Germline V gives CDR1 SGHRS, CDR2 YFSETQ. The V gene end was trimmed by 3 bases and the J gene end by 0 bases; junction bases not matched to a gene: 5. CDR3 bases: TGCGCCAGCAGCTGGGGGGACAGGGCCAGCACAGATACGCAGTATTTT. It is translated as CASSWGDRASTDTQYF.

The genes are TRBV28 and TRBJ1-4, with a weak D call TRBD1 (6 bases). The CDR3 length is 14 residues. V shed 7 bases and J shed 5 bases, with 14 bases lying between them. Germline V gene data show CDR1 as MDHEN and CDR2 as SYDVKM. In DNA, the CDR3 is TGTGCCAGCACTCAAGGGGGTCGGAATGAAAAACTGTTTTTT. It translates to CASTQGGRNEKLFF. The entire variable domain, with the rest obtained from reference TRBV28 and TRBJ1-4, is as follows: DVKVTQSSRYLVKRTGEKVFLECVQDMDHENMFWYRQDPGLGLRLIYFSYDVKMKEKGDIPEGYSVSREKKERFSLILESASTNQTSMYLCASTQGGRNEKLFFGSGTQLSVL.

The chain combines TRBV28 with TRBJ2-7, with a weak D call TRBD2 (5 bases). There are 15 residues in the CDR3. The V gene lost 4 bases and the J gene lost 2 bases, with 15 bases spanning the gap. Germline V gene sequence: CDR1 MDHEN, CDR2 SYDVKM. CDR3 sequence (DNA): TGTGCCAGCAGTTCTGTAGGGCCAGCGGCCTACGAGCAGTACTTC. The encoded protein is CASSSVGPAAYEQYF.

This clone came up a few times. The chain links TRBV5-6 to TRBJ2-1; D is ambiguous. This CDR3 contains 15 residues. The germline gives CDR1 SGHDT, CDR2 YYEEEE. Trimming pared 1 base from V and 2 bases from J, leaving 10 bases between. CDR3 nucleotide sequence: TGTGCCAGCAGCTTGTATTTGTTCCCCTACAATGAGCAGTTCTTC. Its protein is CASSLYLFPYNEQFF.

This clone was picked up a small number of times. This chain connects TRBV4-1 to TRBJ1-4; no reliable D call. V dropped 4 bases and J dropped 8 bases, with 14 bases sitting between them. CDR3 size: 14 residues. The germline CDR1 and CDR2 sequences are MGHRA and YSYEKL. The CDR3: CASSPIHGVEKLFF. The CDR3 nucleotides are TGCGCCAGCAGCCCCATTCATGGAGTCGAAAAACTGTTTTTT.

The chain joins TRBV3-1 (or the pseudogene TRBV3-2) to TRBJ2-2; possibly TRBD2 for D (6 bases). The CDR3 sequence is 13 residues long. The ends were cut back, 5 bases at V and 5 bases at J, with 9 bases in the middle. Germline loops: CDR1 LGHDT, CDR2 YNNKEL (reference sequence). CDR3 in DNA: TGTGCCAGCAGCGTTGCGGGAACCGGGGAGCTGTTTTTT. Encoded protein: CASSVAGTGELFF.

This sequence joins TRBV4-1 and TRBJ1-3; 7 positions match TRBD1. The CDR3 consists of 17 residues. Germline V gives CDR1 MGHRA, CDR2 YSYEKL. V lost 1 base to trimming and J lost 5 bases; unmatched junction nucleotides: 11. The CDR3 DNA reads as TGCGCCAGCAGCCAAGCACCGTTTCCGACAGGGAGAAACACCATATATTTT. Translation: CASSQAPFPTGRNTIYF.

The table lists this clone with a count of one. V usage is TRBV5-6 and J usage is TRBJ1-2, with TRBD1 matching over 7 bases. CDR3 length: 13 residues. The ends lost 5 bases at V and 2 bases at J; junction bases unmatched: 3. The germline CDR1 and CDR2 sequences are SGHDT and YYEEEE. The CDR3 coding sequence is TGTGCCAGCAGGGGCAGGGGGAACTATGGCTACACCTTC. Protein product: CASRGRGNYGYTF. The variable domain in full, with the rest retrieved from reference TRBV5-6 and TRBJ1-2, is DAGVTQSPTHLIKTRGQQVTLRCSPKSGHDTVSWYQQALGQGPQFIFQYYEEEERQRGNFPDRFSGHQFPNYSSELNVNALLLGDSALYLCASRGRGNYGYTFGSGTRLTVV.

This chain uses TRBV5-4 with TRBJ2-7, with D perhaps TRBD1 (6 bases). Trimming pared 3 bases from V and 6 bases from J, leaving 13 bases between. Germline values: CDR1 SGHNT, CDR2 YYREEE (reference sequence). This CDR3 is 13 amino acids long. As DNA, the CDR3 is TGTGCCAGCAGCTCCCGGTTGGGGGCCGAGCAGTACTTC. This translates into CASSSRLGAEQYF.

This clone was observed a single time. The chain joins TRBV7-6 to TRBJ1-6; 9 bases map to TRBD1. This CDR3 has 16 amino acids. V shed 4 bases and J 11 bases; nucleotides not matched to a gene: 12. The germline gives CDR1 SGHVS, CDR2 FNYEAQ. The CDR3 region has the DNA TGTGCCAGCAGCTCGTCGACAGGGGGTGGCCGGGCACCCCTCCACTTT. Residues: CASSSSTGGGRAPLHF.

The chain employs TRBV20-1 and TRBJ1-2, with 7 bases lining up with TRBD1. Germline loops: CDR1 DFQATT, CDR2 SNEGSKA (reference sequence). J lost 7 bases, V lost 3 bases, and 14 bases had no gene match. CDR3 size: 15 residues. Here the CDR3 reads CSASLSGRGTSGYTF. CDR3 in DNA: TGCAGTGCTAGTCTCTCCGGCAGGGGGACGAGTGGCTACACCTTC.

The gene calls are TRBV4-2 and TRBJ2-1, with TRBD1 as a possible D gene (6 bases). Germline assignment: CDR1 LGHNA and CDR2 YNFKEQ. Trimming shortened V by 8 bases and J by 5 bases, and 13 bases separated the two germline ends. CDR3 length equals 13 residues. CDR3 sequence: CASARAGDNEQFF. For the CDR3, the DNA is TGTGCCAGCGCAAGAGCAGGGGACAATGAGCAGTTCTTC.